This TCR beta chain was identified in a study of blood T cell repertoires in COVID-19 (dated by TCRdb to between 2020 and 2021). Turning to the overall study: Collaborator samples came from the United States, Italy and Spain and covered acute and convalescent phases of COVID-19. Subjects who had been exposed to COVID-19, were actively infected with it, or had recovered from it provided the deeply sampled blood TCRbeta repertoires that made up the dataset. The material from the prospective study consisted of cDNA or gDNA derived from T cells, B-cell-depleted T cells, or PBMCs. Samples were obtained from the ongoing ImmuneRACE study (first 160 participants) and from over 1,000 subjects provided by 6 global collaborators. Where available, HLA class I and class II types were obtained from metadata supplied by the sample provider rather than from assay-based typing. The sample metadata nearly always contained a de-identified subject ID, COVID-19 status, age in years and sex. The repertoires were released in a freely available public database meant as a resource for research on the immune response to SARS-CoV-2.

In this sample, this clone turned up once. Its antigen remains undetermined. The input lacks base qualities; no much larger clone sits a single base away. TCRbeta CDR3 regions were amplified from genomic DNA by means of the immunoSEQ Assay, a bias-controlled multiplex PCR. Per the authors' processing: The number of nucleated cells in each sample was estimated by amplification of reference gene primers within the assay. To quantify the absolute abundance of each unique TCRbeta CDR3 rearrangement, sequence reads were collapsed and filtered. For each sample, productive Simpson clonality was calculated as the square root of Simpson's diversity index over productive rearrangements. TCRdb took over this immuneACCESS table, retaining in-frame rearrangements with V and J assigned. Such tables are incomplete; in checked studies, under half of the missing clones stem from an unresolved V gene, and the remainder is unexplained. That table furnishes V, J and clone size, whereas the DNA furnished D and trimming. For this sample there are tens of thousands of clones; 80% to 90% appear just once. Over 6.5% of the sample goes to the ten largest clones.

Via the germline V gene (reference sequence), CDR1 is LNHDA and CDR2 SQIVND. V was cut back by 7 bases and J by 3 bases, leaving a gap of 12 bases between them. Including cysteine and phenylalanine, the CDR3 has 13 amino acids. Only the CDR3 DNA is retained, 39 bases long and in frame from the first base. Each collaborating institution followed its own protocols to collect whole blood in K2EDTA tubes. For TCRbeta analysis, collaborator samples were shipped as frozen whole blood, as isolated PBMCs, or as DNA extracted from either sample type. The investigation overall reported the following: Clinical and demographic metadata were provided uncurated, with the amount varying by source and participant.

The chain couples TRBV19 to TRBJ1-1; D gene: possibly TRBD1, on 5 matching bases. Sequencing was carried out using peripheral blood. The clonotype comes from a man aged 60-69 years with acute or convalescent COVID-19. The CDR3 is CASNLGRDTEAFF. The nucleotide sequence reads TGTGCCAGTAACTTGGGCAGGGACACTGAAGCTTTCTTT.